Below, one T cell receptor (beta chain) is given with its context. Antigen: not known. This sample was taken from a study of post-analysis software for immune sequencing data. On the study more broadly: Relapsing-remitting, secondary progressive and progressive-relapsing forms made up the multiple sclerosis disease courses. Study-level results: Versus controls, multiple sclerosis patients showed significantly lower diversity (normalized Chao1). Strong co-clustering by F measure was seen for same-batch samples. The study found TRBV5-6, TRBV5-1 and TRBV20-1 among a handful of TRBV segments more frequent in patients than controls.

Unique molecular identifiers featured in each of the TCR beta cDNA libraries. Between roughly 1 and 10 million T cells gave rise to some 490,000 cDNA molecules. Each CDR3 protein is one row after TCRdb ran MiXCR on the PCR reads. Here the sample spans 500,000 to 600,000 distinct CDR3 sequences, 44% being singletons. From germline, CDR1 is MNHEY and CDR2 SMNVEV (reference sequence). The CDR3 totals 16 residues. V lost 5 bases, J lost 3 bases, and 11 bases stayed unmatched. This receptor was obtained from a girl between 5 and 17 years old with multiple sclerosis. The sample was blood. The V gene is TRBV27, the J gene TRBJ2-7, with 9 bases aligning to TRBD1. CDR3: CASSPDRGGPDYEQYF. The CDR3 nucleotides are TGTGCCAGCAGTCCGGACAGGGGAGGACCGGACTACGAGCAGTACTTC.